This T cell receptor (beta chain) stems from a study of blood T cell repertoires in COVID-19. The authors' processing: Using reference gene primer amplification, nucleated cell counts were estimated. Sequencing used immunoSEQ multiplex PCR; TCRdb keeps in-frame clones, though not all of them. V and J calls and clone size are those listed in that table; D and trimming were worked out from the DNA. In the table there are about 74,000 clones, 80% to 90% of which are singletons. Germline V gene data show CDR1 as SGHRS and CDR2 as YFSETQ. V was shortened by 1 base and J by 1 base, with 6 bases between the two germline ends. CDR3 size: 13 residues.

V and J are TRBV5-1 and TRBJ2-7, with unresolved D. This clonotype was obtained from a woman of 80 years or more with acute or convalescent COVID-19. Sequenced material: peripheral blood. CDR3 sequence reads: CASSLFGSYEQYF. The CDR3 DNA follows: TGCGCCAGCAGCTTGTTCGGTTCCTACGAGCAGTACTTC.